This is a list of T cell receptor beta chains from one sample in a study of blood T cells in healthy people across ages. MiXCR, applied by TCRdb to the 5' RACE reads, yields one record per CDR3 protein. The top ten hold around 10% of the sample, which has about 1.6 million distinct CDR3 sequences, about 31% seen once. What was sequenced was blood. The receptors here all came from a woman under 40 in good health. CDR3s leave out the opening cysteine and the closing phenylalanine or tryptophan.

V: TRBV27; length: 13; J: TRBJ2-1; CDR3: ATRRGQGSYNEQF
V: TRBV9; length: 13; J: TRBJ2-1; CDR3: ASSVEGVAYNEQF
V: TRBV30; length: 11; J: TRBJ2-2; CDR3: AWSAVAGGELF
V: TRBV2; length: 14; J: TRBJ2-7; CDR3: ASSYDPSGRASEQY
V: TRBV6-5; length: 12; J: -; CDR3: ASSYSGTSREQY
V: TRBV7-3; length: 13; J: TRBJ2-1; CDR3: ASSLATSGMNEQF
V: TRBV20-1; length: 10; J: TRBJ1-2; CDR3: SANPGFYGYT
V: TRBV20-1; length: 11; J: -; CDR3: SARPGSINEQY
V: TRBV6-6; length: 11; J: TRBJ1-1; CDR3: ATKTGMNTEAF
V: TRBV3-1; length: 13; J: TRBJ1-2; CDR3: ANSQEGGDNYGYT
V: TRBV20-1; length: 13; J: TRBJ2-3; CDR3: SAGVTSGSSDTQY
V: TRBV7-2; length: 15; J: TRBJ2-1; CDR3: ASSLGLAGVFYNEQF
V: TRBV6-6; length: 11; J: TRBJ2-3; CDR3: ASSYAAPDTQY
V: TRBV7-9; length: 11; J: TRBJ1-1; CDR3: ASIQQGNTEAF
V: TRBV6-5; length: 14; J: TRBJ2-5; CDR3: ASSYSQATQKGTQY
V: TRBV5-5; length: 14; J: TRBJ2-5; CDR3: ASSFWTSGQGQTQY
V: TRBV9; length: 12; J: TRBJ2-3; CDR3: ASSPNPSTDTQY
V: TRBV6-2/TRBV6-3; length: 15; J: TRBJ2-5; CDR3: AGSYPERREARETQY
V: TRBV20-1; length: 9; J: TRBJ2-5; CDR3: SASPPETQY
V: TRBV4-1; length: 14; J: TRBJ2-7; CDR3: AGSQEGGEQGYERY
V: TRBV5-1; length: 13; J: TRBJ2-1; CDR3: ASSSGLAVLNEQF
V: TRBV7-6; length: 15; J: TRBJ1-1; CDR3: ASSLGAGGASRTEAF
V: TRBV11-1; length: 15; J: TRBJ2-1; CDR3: ASSLAVGGLAANEQF
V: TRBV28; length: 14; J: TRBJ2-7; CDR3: ASSSGGVSQTGEQY
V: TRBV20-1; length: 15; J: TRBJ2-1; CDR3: SAPGTSGLEGYNEQF
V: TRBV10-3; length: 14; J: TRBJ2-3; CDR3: AISEGLAGSTDTQY
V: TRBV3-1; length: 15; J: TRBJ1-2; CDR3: ASSQSGGRASNYGYT
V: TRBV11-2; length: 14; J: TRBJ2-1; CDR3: ASSSIAGGHYNEQF
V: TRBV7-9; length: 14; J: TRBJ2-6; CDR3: ASSLLQGPGANVLT
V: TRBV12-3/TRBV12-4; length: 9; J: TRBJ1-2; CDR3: ASSTDRGYT
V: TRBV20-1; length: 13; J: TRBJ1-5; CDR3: SARSGEKSNQPQH
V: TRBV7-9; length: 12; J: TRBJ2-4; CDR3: ASSFGQALNIQY
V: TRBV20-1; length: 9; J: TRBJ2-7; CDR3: SALIGYEQY
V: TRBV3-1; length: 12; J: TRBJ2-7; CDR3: ASSPHGAPYEQY
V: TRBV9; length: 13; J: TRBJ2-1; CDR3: ASSVLAGAAGEQF
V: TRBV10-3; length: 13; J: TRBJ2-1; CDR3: AISEGTPSYNEQF
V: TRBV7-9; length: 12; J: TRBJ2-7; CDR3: ASSPRSGFDEQY
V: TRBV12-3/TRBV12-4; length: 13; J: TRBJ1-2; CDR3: ASSLLQTSNYGYT
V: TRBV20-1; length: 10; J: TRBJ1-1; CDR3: SARNTRAEAF
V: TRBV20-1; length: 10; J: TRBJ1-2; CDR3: SASRQPYGYT
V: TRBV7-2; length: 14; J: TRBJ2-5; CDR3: ASSPSGGGAWETQY
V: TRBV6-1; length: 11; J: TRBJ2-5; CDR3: ASSELDRGAQY
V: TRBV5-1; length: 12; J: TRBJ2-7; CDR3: ASSLDGGGYEQY
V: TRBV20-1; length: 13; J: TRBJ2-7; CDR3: SARDHEREVYEQY
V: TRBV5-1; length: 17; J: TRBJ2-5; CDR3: ASSSATGTSGGRQETQY
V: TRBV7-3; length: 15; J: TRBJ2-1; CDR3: ASSFGLAGGPGNEQF
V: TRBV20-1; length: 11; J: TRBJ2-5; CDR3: SASGTGQETQY
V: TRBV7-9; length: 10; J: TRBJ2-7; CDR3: ASSFVGNEQY
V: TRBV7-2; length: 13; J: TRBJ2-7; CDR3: ASSLAVSVSYEQY
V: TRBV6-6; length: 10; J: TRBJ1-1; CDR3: ASGRGFYEAF
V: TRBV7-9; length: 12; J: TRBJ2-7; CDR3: ASSFGQDSYEQY
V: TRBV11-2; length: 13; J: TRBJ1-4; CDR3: ASSLDGTENEKLF
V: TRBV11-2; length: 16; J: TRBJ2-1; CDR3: ASSSPGGSGSPYNEQF
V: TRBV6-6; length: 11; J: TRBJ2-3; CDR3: ASSRVWADTQY
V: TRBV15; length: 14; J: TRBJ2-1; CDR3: ATSGTPGLASNEQF
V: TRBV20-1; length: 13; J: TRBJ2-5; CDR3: SANPPGGREETQY
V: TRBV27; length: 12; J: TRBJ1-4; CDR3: ASSPEVRVEKLF
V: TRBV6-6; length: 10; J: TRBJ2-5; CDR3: ASSYSSRDRY
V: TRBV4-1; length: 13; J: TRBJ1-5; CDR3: ASSQDLAPGQPQH